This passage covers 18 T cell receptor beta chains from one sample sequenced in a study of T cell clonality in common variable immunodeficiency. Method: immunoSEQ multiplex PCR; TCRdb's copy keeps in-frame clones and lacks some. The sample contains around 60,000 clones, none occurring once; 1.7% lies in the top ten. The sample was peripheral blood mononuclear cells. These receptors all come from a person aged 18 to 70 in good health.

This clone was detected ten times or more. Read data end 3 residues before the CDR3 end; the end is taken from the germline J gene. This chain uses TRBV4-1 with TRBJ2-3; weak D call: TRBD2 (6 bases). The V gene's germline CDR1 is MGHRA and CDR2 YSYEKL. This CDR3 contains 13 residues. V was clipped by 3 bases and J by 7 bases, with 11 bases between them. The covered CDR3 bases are TGCGCCAGCAGCCACGGTACTAGCTATACG. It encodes CASSHGTSYT. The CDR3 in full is CASSHGTSYTQYF.

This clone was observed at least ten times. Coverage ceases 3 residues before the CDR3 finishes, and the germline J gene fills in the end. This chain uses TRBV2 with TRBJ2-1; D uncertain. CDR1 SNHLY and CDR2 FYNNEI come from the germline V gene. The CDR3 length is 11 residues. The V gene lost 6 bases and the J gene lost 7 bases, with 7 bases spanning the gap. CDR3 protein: CASRVVNEQFF. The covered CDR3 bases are TGTGCCAGCAGGGTAGTAAATGAG.

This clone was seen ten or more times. The covered CDR3 bases are TGCGCCAGCAGCGGGACAGGGGGCAAGGAGACC. This encodes CASSGTGGKET. The CDR3 reads in full as CASSGTGGKETQYF. The chain combines TRBV5-1 with TRBJ2-5; 12 nucleotides match TRBD1. Read data end 3 residues before the CDR3 end; the end is taken from the germline J gene. Germline CDR1 is SGHRS and CDR2 is YFSETQ. This CDR3 is built from 14 residues. The junction had 3 bases not matched to a gene; V was cut back by 4 bases and J by 5 bases.

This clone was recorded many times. The DNA read from the CDR3 is TGCAGCGTTCGCCTACTAAGAACCTACGAG. Its translation is CSVRLLRTYE. The whole CDR3 is CSVRLLRTYEQYF. The gene calls are TRBV29-1 and TRBJ2-7; no definite D call. The read terminates 3 residues ahead of where the CDR3 ends, so the germline J gene completes it. Looked up from germline, CDR1 is SQVTM and CDR2 is ANQGSEA. Deletions cut 5 bases from V and 2 bases from J, with 13 bases between. The CDR3 spans 13 residues.

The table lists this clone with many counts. The CDR3 sequence: CASSLWERGGNEQFF. CDR3 DNA, as far as it was read: TGTGCCAGCAGCTTGTGGGAGCGGGGGGGCAATGAG. This sequence joins TRBV5-8 and TRBJ2-1, with 10 bases matching TRBD2. The CDR3 end lies 3 residues beyond the end of the read and is filled in from the germline J gene. The germline V gene has CDR1 SGHTS and CDR2 YDEGEE. The CDR3 is 15 residues long. The junction had 4 bases not matched to a gene; V was cut back by 1 base and J by 6 bases. Filled out from reference TRBV5-8 and TRBJ2-1, the complete variable domain reads EAGVTQSPTHLIKTRGQQATLRCSPISGHTSVYWYQQALGLGLQFLLWYDEGEERNRGNFPPRFSGRQFPNYSSELNVNALELEDSALYLCASSLWERGGNEQFFGPGTRLTVL.

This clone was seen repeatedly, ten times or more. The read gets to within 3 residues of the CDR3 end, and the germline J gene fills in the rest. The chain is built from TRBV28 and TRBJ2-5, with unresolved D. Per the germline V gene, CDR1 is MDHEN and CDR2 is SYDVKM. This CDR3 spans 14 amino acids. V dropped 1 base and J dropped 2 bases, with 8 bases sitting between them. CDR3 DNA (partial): TGTGCCAGCAGTTTATACAACAGACAAGAGACC. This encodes CASSLYNRQET. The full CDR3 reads CASSLYNRQETQYF.

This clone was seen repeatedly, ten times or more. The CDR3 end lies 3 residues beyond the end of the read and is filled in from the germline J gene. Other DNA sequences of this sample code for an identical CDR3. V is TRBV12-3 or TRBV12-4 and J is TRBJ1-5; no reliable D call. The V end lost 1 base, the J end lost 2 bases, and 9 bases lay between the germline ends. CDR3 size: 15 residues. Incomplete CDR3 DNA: TGTGCCAGCAGTTTAGGAGGGTTGGGCAATCAGCCC. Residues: CASSLGGLGNQP. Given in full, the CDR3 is CASSLGGLGNQPQHF.

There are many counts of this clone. CDR3 loop: CASSFRVTGDTGELFF. The CDR3 bases that were read are TGTGCCAGCAGCTTCCGGGTGACAGGGGACACCGGGGAG. This chain links TRBV7-8 with TRBJ2-2, with 8 bases identical to TRBD1. With the read ending 3 residues before the CDR3 end, the germline J gene is used to fill in that end. Losses at the gene ends were 3 bases for V and 3 bases for J; bases not matched to a gene: 6. Germline CDR1 reads SGHVS; CDR2 reads FQNEAQ. The CDR3 has 16 residues.

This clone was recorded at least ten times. CDR3 DNA (partial): TGCAGTGCGAAAGACAGACATAGCAATCAGCCC. Protein product: CSAKDRHSNQP. The full CDR3 reads CSAKDRHSNQPQHF. The chain joins TRBV20-1 to TRBJ1-5; a possible D gene is TRBD1 (5 bases). The read terminates 3 residues ahead of where the CDR3 ends, so the germline J gene completes it. This CDR3 region has 14 residues. Germline-derived CDR1 and CDR2 are DFQATT and SNEGSKA (reference sequence). Trimming took 6 bases from V and 0 from J, leaving 12 bases between them.

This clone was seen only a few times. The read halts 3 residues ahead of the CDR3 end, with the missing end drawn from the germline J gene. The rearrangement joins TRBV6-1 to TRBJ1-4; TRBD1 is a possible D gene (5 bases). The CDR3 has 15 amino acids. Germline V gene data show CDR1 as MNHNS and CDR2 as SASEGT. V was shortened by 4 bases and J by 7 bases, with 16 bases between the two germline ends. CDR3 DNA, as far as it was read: TGTGCCAGCAGTGTACAGGCTCGTCGTGGTGAAAAA. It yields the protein CASSVQARRGEK. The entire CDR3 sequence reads CASSVQARRGEKLFF.

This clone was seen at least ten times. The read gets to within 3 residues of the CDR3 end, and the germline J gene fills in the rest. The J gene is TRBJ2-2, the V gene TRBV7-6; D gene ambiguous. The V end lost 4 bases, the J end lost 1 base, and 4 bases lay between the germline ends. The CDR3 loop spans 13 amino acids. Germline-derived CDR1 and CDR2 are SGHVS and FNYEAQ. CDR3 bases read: TGTGCCAGCAGCTCCTTGAACACCGGGGAG. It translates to CASSSLNTGE. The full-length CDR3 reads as CASSSLNTGELFF.

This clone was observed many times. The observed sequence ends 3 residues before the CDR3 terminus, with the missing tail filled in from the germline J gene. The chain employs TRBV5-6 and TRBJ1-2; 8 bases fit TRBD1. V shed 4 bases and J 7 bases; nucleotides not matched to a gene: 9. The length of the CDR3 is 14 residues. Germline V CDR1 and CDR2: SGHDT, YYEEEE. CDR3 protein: CASSPWTGQAGYTF. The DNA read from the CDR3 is TGTGCCAGCAGCCCGTGGACAGGGCAGGCTGGC.

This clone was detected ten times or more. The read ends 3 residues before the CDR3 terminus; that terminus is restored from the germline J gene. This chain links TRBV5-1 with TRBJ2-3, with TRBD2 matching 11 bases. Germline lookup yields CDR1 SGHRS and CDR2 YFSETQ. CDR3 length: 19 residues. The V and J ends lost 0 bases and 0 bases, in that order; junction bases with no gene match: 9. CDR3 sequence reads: CASSLGPLTSGVSTDTQYF. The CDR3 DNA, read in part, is TGCGCCAGCAGCTTGGGGCCCCTGACTAGCGGGGTTAGCACAGATACG.

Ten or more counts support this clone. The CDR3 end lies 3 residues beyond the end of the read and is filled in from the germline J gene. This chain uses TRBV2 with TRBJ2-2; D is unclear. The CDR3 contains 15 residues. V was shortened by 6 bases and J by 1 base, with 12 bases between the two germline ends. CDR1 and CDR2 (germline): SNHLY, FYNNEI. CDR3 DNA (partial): TGTGCCAGCAGGGAAATGTCGGGGAACACCGGGGAG. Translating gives CASREMSGNTGE. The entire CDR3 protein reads CASREMSGNTGELFF.

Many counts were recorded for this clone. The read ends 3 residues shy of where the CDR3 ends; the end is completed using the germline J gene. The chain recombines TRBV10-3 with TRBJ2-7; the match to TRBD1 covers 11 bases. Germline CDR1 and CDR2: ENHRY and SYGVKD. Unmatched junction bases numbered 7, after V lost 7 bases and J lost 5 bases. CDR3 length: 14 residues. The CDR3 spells CAIKPGQGGNEQYF. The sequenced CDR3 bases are TGTGCCATCAAACCGGGACAGGGGGGGAACGAG.

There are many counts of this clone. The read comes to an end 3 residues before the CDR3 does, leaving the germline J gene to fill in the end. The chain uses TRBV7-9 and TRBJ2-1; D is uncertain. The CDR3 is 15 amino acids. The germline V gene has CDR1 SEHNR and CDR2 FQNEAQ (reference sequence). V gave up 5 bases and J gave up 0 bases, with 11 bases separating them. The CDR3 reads CASSLGLGSYNEQFF. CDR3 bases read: TGTGCCAGCAGCCTGGGCTTGGGCTCCTACAATGAG.

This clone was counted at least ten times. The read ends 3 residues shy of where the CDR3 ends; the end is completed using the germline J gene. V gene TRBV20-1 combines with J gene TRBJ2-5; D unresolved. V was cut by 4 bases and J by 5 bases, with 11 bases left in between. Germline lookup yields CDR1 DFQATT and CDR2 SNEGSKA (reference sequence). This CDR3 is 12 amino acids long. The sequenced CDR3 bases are TGCAGTGCTATGAGGCCGAGGGAGACC. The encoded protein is CSAMRPRET. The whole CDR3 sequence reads CSAMRPRETQYF.

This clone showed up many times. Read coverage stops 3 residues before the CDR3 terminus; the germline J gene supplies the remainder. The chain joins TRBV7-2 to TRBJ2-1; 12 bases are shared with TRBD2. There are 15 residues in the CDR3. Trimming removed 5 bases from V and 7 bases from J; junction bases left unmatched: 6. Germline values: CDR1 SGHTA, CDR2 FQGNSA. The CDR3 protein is CASSLTSGGWNEQFF. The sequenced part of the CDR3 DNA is TGTGCCAGCAGCCTTACTAGCGGGGGGTGGAATGAG.